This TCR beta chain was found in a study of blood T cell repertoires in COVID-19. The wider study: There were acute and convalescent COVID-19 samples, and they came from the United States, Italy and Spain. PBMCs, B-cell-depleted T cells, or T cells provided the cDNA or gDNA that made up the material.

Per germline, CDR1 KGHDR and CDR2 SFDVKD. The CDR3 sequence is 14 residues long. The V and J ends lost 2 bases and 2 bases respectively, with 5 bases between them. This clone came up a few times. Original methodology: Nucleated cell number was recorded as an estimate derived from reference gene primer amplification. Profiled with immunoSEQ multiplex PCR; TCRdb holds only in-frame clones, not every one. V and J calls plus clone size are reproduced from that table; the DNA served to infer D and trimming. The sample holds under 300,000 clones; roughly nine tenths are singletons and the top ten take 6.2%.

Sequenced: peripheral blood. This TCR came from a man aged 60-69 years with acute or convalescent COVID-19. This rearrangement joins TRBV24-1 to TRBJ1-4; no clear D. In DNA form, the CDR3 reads TGTGCCACCAGTGATTCTAGTACTAATGAAAAACTGTTTTTT. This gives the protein CATSDSSTNEKLFF.